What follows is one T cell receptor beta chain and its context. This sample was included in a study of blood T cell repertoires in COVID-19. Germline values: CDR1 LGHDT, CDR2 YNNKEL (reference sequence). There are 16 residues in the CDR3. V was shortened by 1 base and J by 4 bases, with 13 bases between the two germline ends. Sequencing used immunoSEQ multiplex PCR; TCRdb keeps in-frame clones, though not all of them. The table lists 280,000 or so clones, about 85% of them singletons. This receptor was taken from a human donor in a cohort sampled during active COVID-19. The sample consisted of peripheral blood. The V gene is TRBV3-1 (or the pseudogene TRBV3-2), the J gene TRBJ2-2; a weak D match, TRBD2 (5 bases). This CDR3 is CASSQVSGRGTGELFF. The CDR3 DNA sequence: TGTGCCAGCAGCCAAGTCTCGGGGAGAGGCACCGGGGAGCTGTTTTTT.